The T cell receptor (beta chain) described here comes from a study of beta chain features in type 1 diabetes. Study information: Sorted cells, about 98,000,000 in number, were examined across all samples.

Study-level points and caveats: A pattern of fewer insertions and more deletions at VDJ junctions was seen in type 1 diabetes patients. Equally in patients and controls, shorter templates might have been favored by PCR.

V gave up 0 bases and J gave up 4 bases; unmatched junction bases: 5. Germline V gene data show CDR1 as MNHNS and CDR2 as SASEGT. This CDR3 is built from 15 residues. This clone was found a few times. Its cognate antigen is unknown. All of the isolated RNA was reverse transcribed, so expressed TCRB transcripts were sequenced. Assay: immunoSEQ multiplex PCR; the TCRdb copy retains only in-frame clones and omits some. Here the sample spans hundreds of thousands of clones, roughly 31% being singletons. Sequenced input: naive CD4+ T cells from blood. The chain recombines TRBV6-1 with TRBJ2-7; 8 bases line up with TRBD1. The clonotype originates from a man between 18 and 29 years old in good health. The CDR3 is CASSEATDREYEQYF. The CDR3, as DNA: TGTGCCAGCAGTGAAGCAACGGACAGGGAATACGAGCAGTACTTC.